Listed below are T cell receptor beta chains from one sample, sequenced in a study of CD8+ T cells in alopecia areata. Produced via immunoSEQ multiplex PCR; TCRdb's table is partial and in-frame only. In the table there are 85,000 to 110,000 clones, under 90% of which are singletons. The starting material was CD8+ T cells sorted from blood, obtained between weeks 30 and 35, from a patient treated with tofacitinib. The receptor set was obtained from a human donor with alopecia areata. Both conserved end residues are part of each CDR3. A D gene is named only where the DNA matches it firmly. Clone size is not always given. Where it is, it says once, few, many or a class for expanded clones.

D	V	J	size	CDR3	DNA
TRBD2	TRBV4-2	TRBJ2-1	-	CASSQDFSGGPNNEQFF	TGTGCCAGCAGCCAAGATTTTTCGGGGGGGCCGAACAATGAGCAGTTCTTC
-	TRBV27	TRBJ2-1	-	CASSPSVTLNEQFF	TGTGCCAGCAGTCCGTCCGTGACCCTCAATGAGCAGTTCTTC
TRBD1	TRBV5-1	TRBJ2-7	once	CASSLGTEVHEQYF	TGCGCCAGCAGCTTAGGGACAGAGGTACACGAGCAGTACTTC
-	TRBV18	TRBJ2-6	-	CASSPPFYKTGANVLTF	TGTGCCAGCTCACCACCCTTTTATAAAACTGGGGCCAACGTCCTGACTTTC
TRBD1	TRBV10-2	TRBJ2-1	once	CASRDRGSYNEQFF	TGCGCCAGCAGGGACAGGGGTTCCTACAATGAGCAGTTCTTC
-	TRBV2	TRBJ2-7	-	CASSEGSGNYEQYF	TGTGCCAGCAGTGAAGGTTCAGGAAACTACGAGCAGTACTTC
TRBD2	TRBV4-1	TRBJ2-1	-	CASSRLSGGANEQFF	TGCGCCAGCAGCCGACTTAGCGGGGGGGCCAATGAGCAGTTCTTC
TRBD2	TRBV10-2	TRBJ2-3	-	CASSPGLASRTDTQYF	TGCGCCAGCAGCCCGGGACTAGCGTCTCGAACAGATACGCAGTATTTT
TRBD2	TRBV4-1	TRBJ2-7	-	CASSQVAGGPLEGEQYF	TGCGCCAGCAGCCAGGTAGCGGGAGGGCCCTTGGAGGGCGAGCAGTACTTC
TRBD1	TRBV7-9	TRBJ1-3	-	CASSSRDSVENTIYF	TGTGCCAGCAGCTCCCGGGACAGTGTTGAAAACACCATATATTTT
-	TRBV4-1	TRBJ1-1	once	CASSQVGETEAFF	TGCGCCAGCAGCCAAGTAGGGGAAACTGAAGCTTTCTTT
TRBD1	TRBV10-3	TRBJ2-3	-	CAISGGTGWDTDTQYF	TGTGCCATCAGTGGTGGGACAGGATGGGACACAGATACGCAGTATTTT
TRBD1	TRBV6-6	TRBJ2-7	-	CASSPGTVSSYEQYF	TGTGCCAGCAGTCCCGGGACAGTTAGCTCCTACGAGCAGTACTTC
-	TRBV7-9	TRBJ1-2	-	CASSLTETNYGYTF	TGTGCCAGCAGCTTGACGGAAACTAACTATGGCTACACCTTC
-	TRBV29-1	TRBJ2-7	-	CSVVGGDSYEQYF	TGCAGCGTTGTAGGGGGGGACTCCTACGAGCAGTACTTC
-	TRBV10-1	TRBJ2-3	-	CASSESISASSTDTQYF	TGCGCCAGCAGTGAGTCGATTTCGGCCTCAAGCACAGATACGCAGTATTTT
-	TRBV7-8	TRBJ1-2	-	CAVKQGSYTF	TGTGCCGTCAAACAGGGCAGCTACACCTTC
TRBD2	TRBV7-6	TRBJ2-3	-	CASSSTSGNSPGDTQYF	TGTGCCAGCAGCTCGACTAGCGGAAACTCTCCCGGGGATACGCAGTATTTT
-	TRBV5-1	TRBJ2-1	-	CASSLLGGPYNEQFF	TGCGCCAGCAGCTTGTTAGGGGGGCCTTACAATGAGCAGTTCTTC
-	TRBV28	TRBJ1-6	-	CASRPGYNSPLHF	TGTGCCAGCAGACCGGGGTATAATTCACCCCTCCACTTT
-	TRBV5-1	TRBJ2-7	few	CASGSGSGYEQYF	TGCGCCAGCGGTTCAGGGTCGGGTTACGAGCAGTACTTC
-	TRBV7-2	TRBJ1-1	once	CASSLRHLGSGTEAFF	TGTGCCAGCAGCCTACGACACTTGGGGAGCGGCACTGAAGCTTTCTTT
-	TRBV19	TRBJ2-7	-	CASSNTVGSYEQYF	TGTGCCAGTTCGAACACGGTCGGTTCCTACGAGCAGTACTTC
-	TRBV30	TRBJ1-2	-	CAWSVGGISSGFF	TGTGCCTGGAGCGTGGGCGGTATTTCTAGCGGTTTCTTC
TRBD2	TRBV30	TRBJ2-2	-	CAKWGGGPQKNTGELFF	TGTGCCAAATGGGGGGGAGGCCCTCAGAAGAACACCGGGGAGCTGTTTTTT